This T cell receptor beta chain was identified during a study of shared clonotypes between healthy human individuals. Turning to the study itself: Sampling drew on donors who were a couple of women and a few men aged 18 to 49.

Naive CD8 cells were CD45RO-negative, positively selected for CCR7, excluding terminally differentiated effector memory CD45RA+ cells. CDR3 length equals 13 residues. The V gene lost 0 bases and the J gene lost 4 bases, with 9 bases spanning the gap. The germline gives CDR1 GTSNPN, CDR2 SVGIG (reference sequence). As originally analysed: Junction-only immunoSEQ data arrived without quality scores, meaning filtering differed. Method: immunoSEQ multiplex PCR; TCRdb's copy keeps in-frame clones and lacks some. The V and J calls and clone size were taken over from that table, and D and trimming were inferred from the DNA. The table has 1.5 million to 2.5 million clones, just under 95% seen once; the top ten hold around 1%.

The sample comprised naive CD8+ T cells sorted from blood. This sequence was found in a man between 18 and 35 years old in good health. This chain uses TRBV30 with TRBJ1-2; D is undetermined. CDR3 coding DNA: TGTGCCTGGAGTGTAGGGTCCCCCTATGGCTACACCTTC. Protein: CAWSVGSPYGYTF.